The clone carrying this T cell receptor (beta chain) turned up a few times. Its specificity is unknown. The sample belongs to a study of T cells in Graves' hyperthyroidism and ophthalmopathy. Regarding the study as a whole: Median prediction lead before ophthalmopathy onset was 6.5 months with the model.

Template material for amplifying TCR beta CDR3 regions consisted of RNA transcripts. An initial round of RT-PCR targeting the TCR CDR3 relied on the HTBI primer set. In TCRdb, the multiplex PCR reads were re-called with MiXCR into one record per CDR3 protein. The table includes about 250,000 distinct CDR3 sequences, approximately 14% detected once. The trim removed 11 bases at V and 9 bases at J, leaving 8 bases unmatched. Germline CDR1 reads ENHRY; CDR2 reads SYGVKD. The CDR3 covers 12 residues. Exclusion followed for patients with uncontrolled infection, other autoimmune disease, pregnancy or lactation.

This TCR was recovered from a woman in her fifties or sixties with Graves' hyperthyroidism that later progressed to Graves' ophthalmopathy. The specimen was blood. This chain connects TRBV10-3 to TRBJ2-1, with 9 bases fitting TRBD2. For the CDR3, the DNA is TGTGCCGCTGGCGGGGGGGGGACTGAGCAGTTCTTC. It encodes CAAGGGGTEQFF.